This entry lists 29 T cell receptor beta chains sequenced from one sample in a study of early T cells in non-severe SARS-CoV-2 infection. MiXCR was run by TCRdb on the 5' RACE reads, yielding one entry per CDR3 protein. The sample comprises roughly 90,000 distinct CDR3 sequences, more than 12% of which are singletons, and about 3% rests with the top ten. The sample was whole blood. The origin of the receptors is an adult who was a healthcare worker with PCR-confirmed SARS-CoV-2 infection or an uninfected control (not recorded which).

The V gene is TRBV11-2, the J gene TRBJ1-2; D perhaps matches TRBD1 (5 bases). V shed 6 bases and J shed 8 bases, with 16 bases lying between them. CDR1 is SGHAT, CDR2 FQNNGV, per germline. There are 13 residues in the CDR3. The CDR3: CASRAEGPRGYTF. In DNA, the CDR3 is TGTGCCAGCAGGGCGGAGGGGCCAAGGGGCTACACCTTC.

In its sample, this clonotype was seen many times. The chain recombines TRBV11-3 with TRBJ2-1; D perhaps matches TRBD2 (7 bases). The germline gives CDR1 SGHNT, CDR2 YENEEA. Trimming stripped 5 bases from V and 9 bases from J, with 20 bases between. This CDR3 is 15 amino acids long. CDR3 region: CASSLLGGTTGEQFF. In DNA form, the CDR3 reads TGTGCCAGCAGCCTCCTGGGAGGGACAACGGGTGAGCAGTTCTTC.

This clonotype appeared once. The chain carries TRBV10-3 and TRBJ1-1; the match to TRBD1 covers 10 bases. The CDR3 has 14 residues. Unmatched junction bases numbered 1, after V lost 4 bases and J lost 2 bases. The germline V gene has CDR1 ENHRY and CDR2 SYGVKD. The CDR3 sequence: CAISGTGGNTEAFF. CDR3 bases: TGTGCCATCAGTGGGACAGGGGGAAACACTGAAGCTTTCTTT.

In its sample, this clonotype was seen a few times. The chain combines TRBV23-1 with TRBJ2-1; TRBD1 agrees at 9 bases. TRBV23-1 is classed as an ORF, of uncertain function. Trimming removed 6 bases from V and 4 bases from J; junction bases left unmatched: 4. The CDR3 has 14 residues. CDR3 DNA: TGCGCCAGCAGACCGGGACAGGGTTACAATGAGCAGTTCTTC. Its translation is CASRPGQGYNEQFF.

This clonotype was seen a handful of times. This chain joins TRBV6-5 and TRBJ1-3; 9 nucleotides align to TRBD1. CDR1 MNHEY and CDR2 SVGAGI come from the germline V gene. V shed 6 bases and J 3 bases; nucleotides not matched to a gene: 3. This CDR3 comprises 14 residues. The CDR3 sequence is CASRGQGRGNTIYF. CDR3 sequence (DNA): TGTGCCAGCAGGGGACAGGGACGTGGAAACACCATATATTTT.

The sample holds many counts of this clonotype. J is TRBJ2-7 and V is TRBV7-9; the D gene is possibly TRBD1 (5 bases). The V end lost 2 bases, the J end lost 5 bases, and 16 bases lay between the germline ends. Germline values: CDR1 SEHNR, CDR2 FQNEAQ (reference sequence). This CDR3 comprises 15 residues. The CDR3 nucleotides read TGTGCCAGCAGCTTACGGTCCACAGGCCAAAACGAGCAGTACTTC. This encodes CASSLRSTGQNEQYF.

The chain couples TRBV2 to TRBJ2-7; 8 bases are shared with TRBD2. Germline V gene lookup returns CDR1 SNHLY and CDR2 FYNNEI. After removal of 4 bases from V and 3 bases from J, the junction contained 8 bases not matched to a gene. The CDR3 is 15 amino acids. CDR3 bases: TGTGCCAGCAGTGGTTTGGTAGCGGGGAACTACGAGCAGTACTTC. It translates to CASSGLVAGNYEQYF.

With regard to this clonotype: This may arise from a read error, as a much more abundant clone is one base away. The rearrangement links TRBV11-3 to TRBJ1-6; tentative D call: TRBD1 (6 bases). V lost 5 bases to trimming and J lost 9 bases, with 20 bases between them. The length of the CDR3 is 16 residues. The V gene's germline CDR1 is SGHNT and CDR2 YENEEA. CDR3 DNA sequence: TGTGCCAGCAGCCCGGTGCGGGGGACAAGGGCTTCACCCCTCCACTTT. Translation: CASSPVRGTRASPLHF.

This clonotype was counted at least ten times. This chain uses TRBV4-1 with TRBJ2-5; the D gene is possibly TRBD2 (6 bases). Trimming took off 1 base at V and 5 bases at J, with 8 bases between the two ends. The CDR3 runs to 13 residues. Germline-derived CDR1 and CDR2 are MGHRA and YSYEKL. CDR3 in amino acids: CASSQGLVETQYF. CDR3 in DNA: TGCGCCAGCAGCCAAGGACTAGTGGAGACCCAGTACTTC.

This clonotype was observed a few times. The chain has TRBV2 and TRBJ1-5, with no clear D. This CDR3 region has 13 residues. Trimming took 3 bases from V and 6 from J, leaving 9 bases between them. Germline V CDR1 and CDR2: SNHLY, FYNNEI. The CDR3: CASSDSVPQPQHF. The CDR3 DNA is TGTGCCAGCAGTGATTCTGTGCCTCAGCCCCAGCATTTT.

This clonotype was detected many times. The chain is built from TRBV10-3 and TRBJ2-5; TRBD1 matches 9 bases. The V gene's germline CDR1 is ENHRY and CDR2 SYGVKD. The ends lost 11 bases at V and 2 bases at J; junction bases unmatched: 12. This CDR3 spans 15 amino acids. CDR3 region: CAARTGGSGQETQYF. CDR3 DNA: TGTGCCGCGCGCACAGGGGGCAGCGGGCAAGAGACCCAGTACTTC.

This clonotype was counted ten times or more. The chain is built from TRBV29-1 and TRBJ2-1; 11 positions agree with TRBD1. The germline CDR1 and CDR2 sequences are SQVTM and ANQGSEA. Trimming removed 7 bases from V and 8 bases from J; junction bases left unmatched: 7. The CDR3 loop spans 13 amino acids. The DNA of the CDR3 is TGCAGCGCCCGGACAGGGGGCGGGGATGAGCAGTTCTTC. Encoded protein: CSARTGGGDEQFF.

The gene calls are TRBV10-3 and TRBJ2-5, with 7 nucleotides matching TRBD1. The J segment lost 1 base and the V segment lost 3 bases, leaving 5 bases of the junction unmatched. CDR1 is ENHRY, CDR2 SYGVKD, per germline. This CDR3 comprises 15 residues. CDR3 residues: CAISDSTGVQETQYF. CDR3 nucleotide sequence: TGTGCCATCAGTGATTCTACAGGGGTCCAAGAGACCCAGTACTTC.

Turning to this clonotype: The conserved final phenylalanine or tryptophan is absent from the CDR3, which likely points to a read error. The J gene is TRBJ2-1, the V gene TRBV9; TRBD2 matches 8 bases. The CDR3 is 15 amino acids. The trim removed 0 bases at V and 6 bases at J, leaving 5 bases unmatched. Germline CDR1 SGDLS, CDR2 YYNGEE. The chain's CDR3 is CASSVEGLASNEQFC. CDR3 coding DNA: TGTGCCAGCAGCGTAGAAGGACTAGCATCCAATGAGCAGTTCTGT.

This clonotype was counted many times. This chain uses TRBV29-1 with TRBJ2-7; TRBD2 might be the D (5 bases). Germline loops: CDR1 SQVTM, CDR2 ANQGSEA. V lost 6 bases and J lost 3, with 15 bases in between. The CDR3 runs to 13 residues. This CDR3 is CSVARVGGYEQYF. Here the CDR3 DNA reads TGCAGCGTCGCAAGGGTAGGAGGCTACGAGCAGTACTTC.

V and J are TRBV11-3 and TRBJ2-7; D is possibly TRBD2 (5 bases). The CDR3 covers 15 residues. Germline CDR1 and CDR2: SGHNT and YENEEA. V dropped 5 bases and J dropped 9 bases, with 23 bases sitting between them. CDR3 amino acids: CASSPVSGSGNGQYF. The CDR3 DNA reads TGTGCCAGCAGCCCCGTTTCGGGGTCGGGGAACGGGCAGTACTTC.

The J gene is TRBJ1-1, the V gene TRBV4-2; tentative D call: TRBD1 (6 bases). Per the germline V gene, CDR1 is LGHNA and CDR2 is YNFKEQ. Trimming removed 2 bases from V and 0 bases from J, with 10 bases in between. CDR3 size: 15 residues. The CDR3 DNA follows: TGTGCCAGCAGCCAACGGGACAATTTGAACACTGAAGCTTTCTTT. Residues: CASSQRDNLNTEAFF.

The table lists this clonotype with many counts. J is TRBJ2-5 and V is TRBV29-1; 8 nucleotides agree with TRBD2. The ends lost 7 bases at V and 7 bases at J; junction bases unmatched: 14. Germline V gene sequence: CDR1 SQVTM, CDR2 ANQGSEA. The CDR3 is 14 residues long. In DNA form, the CDR3 reads TGCAGCGGGGAGAGCGGGAGCTTCGGGGGGACCCAGTACTTC. This codes for CSGESGSFGGTQYF.

This clonotype was counted at least ten times. The chain recombines TRBV30 with TRBJ2-2; perhaps TRBD1 as D (5 bases). Germline V gene lookup returns CDR1 GTSNPN and CDR2 SVGIG (reference sequence). This CDR3 is 15 amino acids long. Trimming took 3 bases from V and 0 from J, leaving 11 bases between them. CDR3 sequence: CAWSPGHANTGELFF. The CDR3 DNA reads TGTGCCTGGAGCCCAGGACACGCGAACACCGGGGAGCTGTTTTTT.

The chain joins TRBV6-1 to TRBJ2-7; 14 positions match TRBD2. The V segment lost 8 bases and the J segment 3 bases; nucleotides outside the gene matches: 12. Germline V lookup: CDR1 MNHNS, CDR2 SASEGT. This CDR3 is built from 17 residues. CDR3 nucleotides: TGTGCCAGCCCTGCTTCGGGACTAGCGGGAGCTATCTACGAGCAGTACTTC. This encodes CASPASGLAGAIYEQYF.

This clonotype was seen a few times. The J gene is TRBJ2-7, the V gene TRBV20-1; D remains ambiguous. Trimming took 4 bases from V and 2 from J, leaving 12 bases between them. The CDR3 loop spans 13 amino acids. Germline V CDR1 and CDR2: DFQATT, SNEGSKA (reference sequence). This CDR3 reads CSAKRKDAYEQYF. CDR3 nucleotides: TGCAGTGCTAAAAGGAAGGACGCCTACGAGCAGTACTTC.

The V call is TRBV10-2, the J call TRBJ2-5; 8 nucleotides line up with TRBD1. Trimming cost V 4 bases and J 4 bases; bases outside gene matches: 8. Looked up from germline, CDR1 is WSHSY and CDR2 is SAAADI. This CDR3 is built from 15 residues. Here the CDR3 DNA reads TGCGCCAGCAGTGGGGTCAGGGGGCCACGAGAGACCCAGTACTTC. It specifies CASSGVRGPRETQYF.

The rearrangement joins TRBV3-1 to TRBJ2-3, with D perhaps TRBD2 (6 bases). Germline assignment: CDR1 LGHDT and CDR2 YNNKEL (reference sequence). The CDR3 runs to 13 residues. With 6 bases removed from V and 4 bases from J, the gap between germline ends came to 11 bases. CDR3 coding DNA: TGTGCCAGCAGAACTAGCTACGCAGATACGCAGTATTTT. It encodes CASRTSYADTQYF.

CDR3 DNA: TGTGCCAGCAGGGCTGGGACTGGTGGCTACACCTTC. This encodes CASRAGTGGYTF. The chain has TRBV6-5 and TRBJ1-2; D possibly corresponds to TRBD1 (5 bases). Per germline, CDR1 MNHEY and CDR2 SVGAGI. Trimming cost V 6 bases and J 7 bases, with 12 bases left between them. There are 12 residues in the CDR3.

This clonotype was recorded at least ten times. V is TRBV4-1 and J is TRBJ1-4, with 7 bases aligning to TRBD1. Germline CDR1 MGHRA, CDR2 YSYEKL. CDR3 size: 15 residues. J lost 4 bases, V lost 4 bases, and 6 bases had no gene match. CDR3 in DNA: TGCGCCAGCAGCCCTGACAGGGCATATAATGAAAAACTGTTTTTT. Protein sequence: CASSPDRAYNEKLFF.

This clonotype has more than one count but fewer than ten. The chain joins TRBV20-1 to TRBJ2-2; a possible D gene is TRBD1 (6 bases). Germline V gene lookup returns CDR1 DFQATT and CDR2 SNEGSKA (reference sequence). Trimming cost V 0 bases and J 6 bases, with 14 bases left between them. The CDR3 totals 15 residues. For the CDR3, the DNA is TGCAGTGCTAGAGACCCCAGGGGTCAGGCCGGGGAGCTGTTTTTT. Protein product: CSARDPRGQAGELFF.

In the case of this clonotype: The junction does not match germline at one end; this may be a read error. The chain combines TRBV6-2 or TRBV6-3 with TRBJ1-6; D call uncertain. The germline V gene encodes CDR1 MNHEY and CDR2 SVGEGT. The CDR3 runs to 19 residues. CDR3 sequence reads: CASSYSGRRSASYNSPLHF. CDR3 bases: TGTGCCAGCAGTTACTCGGGCCGGCGGAGTGCCTCCTATAATTCTCCCCTCCACTTT.

This clonotype was counted only a few times. The rearrangement links TRBV5-1 to TRBJ1-1; D may be TRBD1 (6 bases). From germline, CDR1 is SGHRS and CDR2 YFSETQ. This CDR3 has 13 residues. V lost 8 bases to trimming and J lost 6 bases, with 17 bases between them. CDR3 amino acids: CASSTGTFAEAFF. Written as DNA, the CDR3 is TGCGCCAGTTCAACCGGGACATTCGCTGAAGCTTTCTTT.

This clonotype was counted only a few times. J is TRBJ2-6 and V is TRBV12-5; D is unresolved. The CDR3 covers 15 residues. The germline gives CDR1 LGHNT, CDR2 FRNRAP. The V end was cut by 0 bases, the J end by 3 bases, with 6 bases between. The CDR3 protein is CASGLVLGGANVLTF. CDR3 in DNA: TGTGCTAGTGGTTTGGTATTAGGTGGGGCCAACGTCCTGACTTTC.